This T cell receptor (beta chain) emerged from a study of beta chain features in type 1 diabetes. The V end was cut by 10 bases, the J end by 3 bases, with 16 bases between. CDR1 MNHNS and CDR2 SASEGT come from the germline V gene. The CDR3 has 13 residues. As every portion of the isolated RNA was reverse transcribed, the sequencing read expressed TCRB transcripts. Clones were read by immunoSEQ multiplex PCR, and TCRdb kept only the in-frame ones, dropping some. The sample gives hundreds of thousands of clones, roughly a sixth of which show up once; 0.07% to 0.095% is in the top ten. This TCR came from a young man in good health. J is TRBJ2-7 and V is TRBV6-1, with D unresolved. The source material was naive CD4+ T cells from blood. As DNA, the CDR3 is TGTGCCACCCTAGGCACGGGCATCTACGAGCAGTACTTC. Translated: CATLGTGIYEQYF.